This TCR beta chain came from a study of cytomegalovirus exposure and HLA in healthy donors. On the study more broadly: One earlier analysis, a look at some 180 million T cells, found some 100 million unique TCR beta sequences. Overall study results and limits: There were under 200 TCR beta chains listed as cytomegalovirus-associated. Later on, an analysis showed TCR association rates differing by HLA locus, with DRB1 the most and HLA-C the fewest. A prior analysis recorded that most TCR beta V segments were productive about 90% or about 30% of the time.

This clone was counted a few times. Its antigen is as yet unknown. The study ran its PCR with 60 Vbeta and 13 Jbeta primers. TCRdb keeps only in-frame clones here, not all; method: immunoSEQ multiplex PCR. The table shows 200,000 to 250,000 clones, with around 83% occurring only once. CDR3 length: 15 amino acids. Germline CDR1 SEHNR, CDR2 FQNEAQ (reference sequence). The ends were cut back, 6 bases at V and 3 bases at J, with 17 bases in the middle. The sequenced material came from PBMCs. J is TRBJ1-1 and V is TRBV7-9; D might be TRBD1 (6 bases). This clonotype was obtained from a girl between 5 and 17 years old in good health and CMV-seronegative. The CDR3: CASRHLRGGDTEAFF. In DNA form, the CDR3 reads TGTGCCAGCAGACACCTCAGGGGTGGGGACACTGAAGCTTTCTTT.